The 5 T cell receptor beta chains presented below share a single source sample, sequenced in a study of shared clonotypes between healthy human individuals. CD8 cells regarded as naive lacked CD45RO, were positively chosen for CCR7, and omitted terminally differentiated effector memory CD45RA+ cells. The protocol was immunoSEQ multiplex PCR, while the TCRdb copy is restricted to in-frame clones and leaves out a portion. The table includes around 620,000 clones, about 95% detected once. Sample: naive CD8+ T cells sorted from blood. The receptor set was obtained from a woman in her twenties or thirties in good health.

The V gene is TRBV4-1, the J gene TRBJ2-7; the match to TRBD2 covers 10 bases. Losses at the gene ends were 1 base for V and 5 bases for J; bases not matched to a gene: 5. Germline CDR1 MGHRA, CDR2 YSYEKL. This CDR3 has 15 residues. CDR3 nucleotides: TGCGCCAGCAGCCAAGGGGGGCTAGCGGGAGACGAGCAGTACTTC. This translates into CASSQGGLAGDEQYF.

Remarks on this clone: This specimen includes other DNA sequences encoding the same CDR3. The chain links TRBV27 to TRBJ2-7; D is unresolved. The CDR3 length is 13 residues. The V end lost 3 bases, the J end lost 0 bases, and 6 bases lay between the germline ends. The germline V gene encodes CDR1 MNHEY and CDR2 SMNVEV (reference sequence). Written as DNA, the CDR3 is TGTGCCAGCAGTTTCGCCAGCTCCTACGAGCAGTACTTC. This encodes CASSFASSYEQYF.

The chain is built from TRBV18 and TRBJ2-1; 8 bases fit TRBD2. The V and J ends lost 2 bases and 7 bases, in that order; junction bases with no gene match: 7. Germline V gene lookup returns CDR1 KGHSH and CDR2 LQKENI. CDR3 length: 15 amino acids. This CDR3 reads CASSPGSGRGNEQFF. The CDR3 nucleotides read TGTGCCAGCTCACCAGGAAGCGGGAGAGGAAATGAGCAGTTCTTC. Looking up the rest from reference TRBV18 and TRBJ2-1 gives the full variable domain: NAGVMQNPRHLVRRRGQEARLRCSPMKGHSHVYWYRQLPEEGLKFMVYLQKENIIDESGMPKERFSAEFPKEGPSILRIQQVVRGDSAAYFCASSPGSGRGNEQFFGPGTRLTVL.

This clone is a singleton in its sample. The chain is built from TRBV15 and TRBJ2-1; 10 bases match TRBD1. V shed 9 bases and J 3 bases; nucleotides not matched to a gene: 5. The germline V gene has CDR1 LNHNV and CDR2 YYDKDF (reference sequence). The CDR3 spans 14 residues. CDR3 in DNA: TGTGCCACAGAAGGGACAGGGGTCTACAATGAGCAGTTCTTC. Translated: CATEGTGVYNEQFF.

The gene calls are TRBV27 and TRBJ2-5, with D perhaps matching TRBD2 (6 bases). The V end lost 5 bases, the J end lost 0 bases, and 13 bases lay between the germline ends. CDR1 and CDR2 (germline): MNHEY, SMNVEV (reference sequence). CDR3 length: 15 residues. The CDR3: CASSPLTGDQETQYF. CDR3 in DNA: TGTGCCAGCAGTCCCCTAACGGGGGACCAAGAGACCCAGTACTTC.